This TCR beta chain was captured by sequencing in a study of T cell responses to AZD1222 COVID-19 vaccine. A remark on this clone: Its antigen remains unknown.

Measured with immunoSEQ multiplex PCR; TCRdb has only the in-frame clones, and not every one. The data contain 120,000 or so clones, roughly 89% of them singletons. The CDR3 is made up of 11 amino acids. Germline assignment: CDR1 SGHNT and CDR2 YENEEA. V shed 2 bases and J shed 6 bases, with 2 bases lying between them. General observations from the study: Most donors were white British, females outnumbered males, and clonal diversity was possibly underestimated.

The TCR originated in an adult in good health. The chain combines TRBV11-3 with TRBJ1-5; D is uncertain. This sample comprised peripheral blood, obtained on day 0 of AZD1222 vaccination. Here the CDR3 reads CASSLRQPQHF. The CDR3 coding sequence is TGTGCCAGCAGCTTACGTCAGCCCCAGCATTTT.